The sequence of this T cell receptor (beta chain) was determined in a study of T cells in Graves' hyperthyroidism and ophthalmopathy. Whole-study context: Peripheral blood was obtained at initial diagnosis, preceding any treatment.

RNA transcripts gave rise to amplified TCR beta CDR3 regions. Primed by the HTBI set, a first-round RT-PCR was run on the TCR CDR3. TCRdb passed the multiplex PCR reads through MiXCR, listing each CDR3 protein once. The sample holds 700,000 or so distinct CDR3 sequences, over 15% seen once. Study-wide results and limits: Prediction of ophthalmopathy progression came a median around 6 months pre-onset.

Hyperthyroidism was newly diagnosed in patients aged 18 to 65 (duration under 2 months). CDR1 and CDR2 (germline): DFQATT, SNEGSKA (reference sequence). The junction had 10 bases not matched to a gene; V was cut back by 0 bases and J by 3 bases. The CDR3 is 16 residues long. This clonotype was counted at least ten times. Its target is unknown. This chain connects TRBV20-1 to TRBJ2-7; 8 bases fit TRBD2. The sequencing sample was made of blood. The sequence was collected from a man in his late teens or twenties with Graves' hyperthyroidism. This CDR3 is CSARDRLRLAIYEQYF. Here the CDR3 DNA reads TGCAGTGCTAGAGATAGACTCCGACTAGCGATCTACGAGCAGTACTTC.